The 23 T cell receptor beta chains below were found in one sample sequenced in a study of blood T cells in healthy people across ages. Primers used in a second PCR of about 6 to 12 cycles were a sample-barcoded 5' primer and a J-beta primer mix. TCRdb processed the 5' RACE reads anew with MiXCR; each CDR3 protein has one entry. The data contain 700,000 to 800,000 distinct CDR3 sequences, 35% to 45% of them singletons. Sequenced input: blood. The receptors were gathered from a woman aged 55-70 years in good health.

With regard to this clonotype: One end of the junction varies from germline; a read error may be responsible. The chain recombines TRBV3-1 with TRBJ1-1, with D hard to call. Germline CDR1 reads LGHDT; CDR2 reads YNNKEL (reference sequence). The CDR3 spans 14 residues. CDR3: CASSHPGKNTDAFF. The CDR3 coding sequence is TGTGCCAGCAGCCATCCAGGCAAGAACACTGACGCTTTCTTT.

Points on this clonotype: One end of the junction does not line up with germline, which may come from a read error. The chain is built from TRBV9 and TRBJ2-1; tentatively, D is TRBD1 (5 bases). CDR1 SGDLS and CDR2 YYNGEE come from the germline V gene. This CDR3 contains 12 residues. This chain's CDR3 is CASSETDNGQFF. CDR3 sequence (DNA): TGTGCCAGCAGCGAAACGGACAATGGGCAGTTCTTC.

This clonotype was observed a handful of times. The rearrangement joins TRBV7-3 to TRBJ2-3, with D perhaps matching TRBD1 (6 bases). The CDR3 length is 16 residues. V gave up 4 bases and J gave up 1 base, with 15 bases separating them. Germline CDR1 SGHTA, CDR2 FQGTGA. The CDR3 nucleotides are TGTGCCAGCAGCTATGGAGGTTACAGGGGCACAGATACGCAGTATTTT. Translation gives CASSYGGYRGTDTQYF.

This clonotype was observed many times. The rearrangement links TRBV29-1 to TRBJ1-2; the D is unclear. This CDR3 is 12 amino acids long. V shed 0 bases and J shed 1 base, with 3 bases lying between them. Germline CDR1 and CDR2: SQVTM and ANQGSEA. CDR3 residues: CSVEDSNYGYTF. The CDR3 bases are TGCAGCGTTGAAGACAGTAACTATGGCTACACCTTC.

This clonotype turned up a few times. This chain uses TRBV7-2 with TRBJ2-7; D is undetermined. The germline gives CDR1 SGHTA, CDR2 FQGNSA. The CDR3 sequence is 14 residues long. Trimming took off 4 bases at V and 6 bases at J, with 16 bases between the two ends. CDR3 in DNA: TGTGCCAGCAGCTCCCAGACCCGGGTAGGCGAGCAGTACTTC. Translating it yields CASSSQTRVGEQYF.

The chain has TRBV6-5 and TRBJ1-5; TRBD1 matches 8 bases. Germline loops: CDR1 MNHEY, CDR2 SVGAGI. This CDR3 is 13 amino acids long. Unmatched junction bases numbered 8, after V lost 10 bases and J lost 6 bases. CDR3 in amino acids: CATRIQGGQPQHF. CDR3 nucleotides: TGTGCCACCCGAATACAGGGGGGTCAGCCCCAGCATTTT.

Many counts were recorded for this clonotype. This chain joins TRBV4-3 and TRBJ2-7, with D uncertain. The CDR3 spans 16 residues. CDR1 and CDR2 from the germline V gene are LGHNA and YSLEER. Trimming left V 1 base short and J 2 bases short, with 15 bases between. In DNA form, the CDR3 reads TGCGCCAGCAGCCAAGGTAACACACGGCCCCCCTACGAGCAGTACTTC. Protein sequence: CASSQGNTRPPYEQYF.

A remark on this clonotype: A read error is possible here, since a much larger clone lies one base away. The rearrangement joins TRBV27 to TRBJ1-4; no clear D gene. The germline V and J ends were trimmed by 3 bases and 7 bases, with 9 bases remaining between them. The CDR3 consists of 13 residues. Germline CDR1 and CDR2: MNHEY and SMNVEV (reference sequence). The CDR3 nucleotides are TGTGCCAGCAGTTTGACGTCGGGTGAAAAACTGTTTTTT. It is translated as CASSLTSGEKLFF.

The V call is TRBV12-3 or TRBV12-4, the J call TRBJ2-3; D remains ambiguous. This CDR3 comprises 14 residues. Trimming stripped 10 bases from V and 6 bases from J, with 20 bases between. This CDR3 reads CAIHGRVRADTQYF. The CDR3 nucleotides are TGTGCCATCCATGGCAGAGTGAGAGCCGATACGCAGTATTTT.

The chain couples TRBV20-1 to TRBJ2-3; tentatively, D is TRBD2 (7 bases). Germline V gene sequence: CDR1 DFQATT, CDR2 SNEGSKA (reference sequence). V dropped 0 bases and J dropped 3 bases, with 16 bases sitting between them. The CDR3 sequence is 16 residues long. The CDR3 loop reads CSARDWGGGWTDTQYF. CDR3 DNA: TGCAGTGCTAGAGATTGGGGGGGGGGCTGGACAGATACGCAGTATTTT.

The V gene is TRBV10-3, the J gene TRBJ2-6; D gene ambiguous. The CDR3 is made up of 15 amino acids. Trimming shortened V by 3 bases and J by 4 bases, and 10 bases separated the two germline ends. Germline V gene sequence: CDR1 ENHRY, CDR2 SYGVKD. The CDR3 loop reads CAISEFTTGANVLTF. CDR3 bases: TGTGCCATCAGTGAATTCACGACAGGGGCCAACGTCCTGACTTTC.

J is TRBJ1-2 and V is TRBV25-1, with 8 positions matching TRBD1. This CDR3 is built from 15 residues. With V trimmed by 4 bases and J by 4 bases, 8 bases remained unmatched. Germline V CDR1 and CDR2: MGHDK, SYGVNS. Here the CDR3 reads CASSAPIQGGYGYTF. The CDR3 DNA follows: TGTGCCAGCAGTGCCCCAATACAGGGGGGCTATGGCTACACCTTC.

In its sample, this clonotype was seen many times. In DNA form, the CDR3 reads TGTGCCAGCAGCCGAGATCAGACCCAGTACTTC. This translates into CASSRDQTQYF. The V and J genes are TRBV7-9 and TRBJ2-5, with no clear D. The V gene lost 5 bases and the J gene lost 6 bases, with 7 bases spanning the gap. The CDR3 consists of 11 residues. Germline CDR1 is SEHNR and CDR2 is FQNEAQ (reference sequence).

This chain connects TRBV7-2 to TRBJ2-1, with 10 bases aligning to TRBD2. The CDR3 consists of 17 residues. Germline trimming cut 4 bases from V and 4 bases from J; bases unmatched to any gene: 10. Germline V gene data show CDR1 as SGHTA and CDR2 as FQGNSA. The CDR3 nucleotides read TGTGCCAGCAGCTCCTTTCCTGGACTAGCGGAGTACAATGAGCAGTTCTTC. This gives the protein CASSSFPGLAEYNEQFF.

Remarks on this clonotype: Because the CDR3 is missing its conserved closing phenylalanine or tryptophan, this is likely a read error. The chain links TRBV12-3 or TRBV12-4 to TRBJ2-7; a possible D gene is TRBD2 (6 bases). Trimming took off 6 bases at V and 4 bases at J, with 19 bases between the two ends. The CDR3 contains 15 residues. The CDR3 is CASRKEGLGGYEQYL. The CDR3 DNA reads as TGTGCCAGCAGGAAGGAGGGTCTCGGGGGTTACGAGCAGTACTTA.

In nucleotides, the CDR3 is TGTGCCATCGGACAGACAGCACACCACCAAGAGACCCAGTACTTC. The encoded protein is CAIGQTAHHQETQYF. V and J are TRBV28 and TRBJ2-5, with a weak D call TRBD1 (6 bases). The CDR3 extends over 15 amino acids. In germline, CDR1 is MDHEN, CDR2 SYDVKM. The V end lost 10 bases, the J end lost 0 bases, and 18 bases lay between the germline ends. The full variable domain, with the rest looked up from reference TRBV28 and TRBJ2-5, is DVKVTQSSRYLVKRTGEKVFLECVQDMDHENMFWYRQDPGLGLRLIYFSYDVKMKEKGDIPEGYSVSREKKERFSLILESASTNQTSMYLCAIGQTAHHQETQYFGPGTRLLVL.

In this sample, this clonotype turned up a few times. V usage is TRBV6-5 and J usage is TRBJ2-5; D gene ambiguous. V dropped 7 bases and J dropped 5 bases, with 8 bases sitting between them. This CDR3 spans 11 amino acids. Germline-derived CDR1 and CDR2 are MNHEY and SVGAGI. CDR3 loop: CASTFGETQYF. The CDR3 bases are TGTGCCAGCACGTTTGGGGAGACCCAGTACTTC.

This clonotype has only a few counts. The CDR3 loop reads CASSLTGRSGEQFF. The CDR3 nucleotides are TGTGCCAGCAGTTTAACAGGGCGCAGTGGTGAGCAGTTCTTC. The V and J genes are TRBV28 and TRBJ2-1; possible D gene TRBD1, 6 bases. The germline gives CDR1 MDHEN, CDR2 SYDVKM. The germline V and J ends were trimmed by 2 bases and 9 bases, with 14 bases remaining between them. The CDR3 is made up of 14 amino acids.

This clonotype has a handful of counts. The CDR3 is CAITPSGPPGIEQFF. CDR3 DNA: TGTGCCATCACCCCTAGCGGGCCCCCAGGTATTGAGCAGTTCTTC. The chain recombines TRBV10-3 with TRBJ2-1; 8 nucleotides agree with TRBD2. Trimming removed 7 bases from V and 9 bases from J; junction bases left unmatched: 14. CDR1 is ENHRY, CDR2 SYGVKD, per germline. CDR3 length: 15 residues.

In this sample, this clonotype turned up a few times. The rearrangement uses TRBV9 and TRBJ2-3, with 8 bases aligning to TRBD2. CDR1 and CDR2 (germline): SGDLS, YYNGEE. J gave up 2 bases and V 0 bases, and 5 bases lay outside the gene matches. There are 16 residues in the CDR3. The CDR3 reads CASSVGLAGTTDTQYF. The CDR3 coding sequence is TGTGCCAGCAGCGTAGGGCTAGCGGGCACCACAGATACGCAGTATTTT.

In its sample, this clonotype was seen many times. The genes are TRBV29-1 and TRBJ2-7; 12 bases align to TRBD2. V lost 6 bases and J lost 2; bases outside the gene matches: 2. Germline V gene lookup returns CDR1 SQVTM and CDR2 ANQGSEA. CDR3 length: 13 amino acids. The CDR3 DNA follows: TGCAGCGTGCGGACTAGCGGGACCTACGAGCAGTACTTC. This gives the protein CSVRTSGTYEQYF.

With regard to this clonotype: Germline is not matched at one junction end, which may reflect a read error. The chain recombines TRBV12-3 or TRBV12-4 with TRBJ2-5; 8 positions agree with TRBD2. The CDR3 totals 14 residues. This chain's CDR3 is CASSLAGYQEAQYF. The CDR3, as DNA: TGTGCCAGCAGTCTAGCGGGTTATCAAGAGGCCCAGTACTTC.

This clonotype was seen more than once but under ten times. The chain links TRBV4-2 to TRBJ2-5, with a weak D call TRBD2 (6 bases). Between the trimmed V and J ends, which lost 3 bases and 4 bases, there was a span of 21 bases. The CDR3 runs to 17 residues. Germline-derived CDR1 and CDR2 are LGHNA and YNFKEQ. CDR3 region: CASSQFAGRGPTETQYF. The CDR3 DNA is TGTGCCAGCAGCCAGTTTGCGGGACGCGGCCCCACAGAGACCCAGTACTTC.